Each of the 12 T cell receptor beta chains below was sequenced from the same sample in a study of PD-1 blockade in classical Hodgkin lymphoma. The table came from immunoSEQ multiplex PCR; TCRdb's copy has only in-frame clones and leaves some out. The sample contains just under 45,000 clones, around three fifths of which appear only once. This sample's time point: cycle 4 day 1 (C4D1), after around six weeks of nivolumab. Patients all relapsed after autologous stem cell transplantation, and there was variation in brentuximab vedotin exposure. Sequences were derived from peripheral blood mononuclear cells (PBMCs), sampled before the fourth cycle of nivolumab. The receptor source for this set is a human donor with classical Hodgkin lymphoma.

This chain links TRBV7-6 with TRBJ1-2; perhaps TRBD1 as D (6 bases). Germline assignment: CDR1 SGHVS and CDR2 FNYEAQ. This CDR3 region has 16 residues. Trimming took 0 bases from V and 5 from J, leaving 16 bases between them. The CDR3: CASSLAPPTGRYGYTF. DNA for the CDR3: TGTGCCAGCAGCTTAGCGCCCCCGACAGGTCGTTATGGCTACACCTTC.

The CDR3: CASKLDREGSYEQYF. CDR3 sequence (DNA): TGTGCCAGCAAACTTGATCGGGAGGGCTCCTACGAGCAGTACTTC. V is TRBV6-5 and J is TRBJ2-7, with 8 bases aligning to TRBD2. The germline CDR1 and CDR2 sequences are MNHEY and SVGAGI. V lost 7 bases and J lost 0; bases outside the gene matches: 8. The CDR3 is 15 amino acids.

This chain connects TRBV6-5 to TRBJ2-1; 8 bases are shared with TRBD1. CDR3 length equals 14 residues. V lost 2 bases, J lost 7 bases, and 4 bases stayed unmatched. Germline CDR1 and CDR2: MNHEY and SVGAGI. The CDR3: CASSYGQGRNEQFF. DNA of the CDR3: TGTGCCAGCAGTTACGGACAGGGACGAAATGAGCAGTTCTTC.

V and J are TRBV6-5 and TRBJ2-7, with TRBD2 as a possible D gene (6 bases). Trimming cost V 6 bases and J 6 bases, with 15 bases left between them. CDR1 is MNHEY, CDR2 SVGAGI, per germline. The CDR3 consists of 13 residues. The CDR3 region is CASSRGRPLEQYF. For the CDR3, the DNA is TGTGCCAGCAGCCGTGGGAGGCCCCTCGAGCAGTACTTC.

V is TRBV6-1 and J is TRBJ2-7; D not resolved. V gave up 5 bases and J gave up 1 base, with 6 bases separating them. CDR1 and CDR2 (germline): MNHNS, SASEGT. CDR3 length equals 12 residues. The CDR3 sequence is CASSYTSYEQYF. CDR3 bases: TGTGCCAGCAGTTATACATCCTACGAGCAGTACTTC.

This clone was detected a few times. V gene TRBV11-2 combines with J gene TRBJ2-7, with TRBD2 as a possible D gene (6 bases). Germline V CDR1 and CDR2: SGHAT, FQNNGV. The CDR3 length is 15 residues. Trimming removed 6 bases from V and 2 bases from J, with 17 bases in between. The CDR3 DNA follows: TGTGCCAGCAGGGGGACGGGAGCGAGTCCCTACGAGCAGTACTTC. This codes for CASRGTGASPYEQYF.

Details on this clone: This CDR3 is also generated by other DNA sequences in the sample. V gene TRBV19 combines with J gene TRBJ2-7; 8 positions agree with TRBD1. Germline V gene data show CDR1 as LNHDA and CDR2 as SQIVND (reference sequence). This CDR3 has 14 residues. Losses at the gene ends were 3 bases for V and 2 bases for J; bases not matched to a gene: 3. The CDR3 loop reads CASSIRDRPYEQYF. CDR3 DNA: TGTGCCAGTAGTATCCGGGACAGGCCCTACGAGCAGTACTTC.

CDR3 amino acids: CAISESRGITDTQYF. In DNA, the CDR3 is TGTGCCATCAGTGAGTCGCGGGGAATCACAGATACGCAGTATTTT. V gene TRBV10-3 combines with J gene TRBJ2-3, with D tentatively TRBD2 (6 bases). Trimming left V 0 bases short and J 2 bases short, with 9 bases between. The CDR3 extends over 15 amino acids. CDR1 and CDR2 from the germline V gene are ENHRY and SYGVKD.

V and J are TRBV6-1 and TRBJ2-3, with TRBD1 identical over 10 bases. Germline assignment: CDR1 MNHNS and CDR2 SASEGT. J gave up 10 bases and V 7 bases, and 11 bases lay outside the gene matches. CDR3 size: 14 residues. The CDR3, as DNA: TGTGCCAGCACCTGGACAGGGGGGGCCGGAGCGCAGTATTTT. This codes for CASTWTGGAGAQYF.

This clone showed up just a few times. The V and J genes are TRBV18 and TRBJ2-1, with D maybe TRBD1 (6 bases). This CDR3 spans 13 amino acids. With 1 base removed from V and 9 bases from J, the gap between germline ends came to 10 bases. Germline CDR1 reads KGHSH; CDR2 reads LQKENI. CDR3 region: CASSPLQGGEQFF. CDR3 nucleotide sequence: TGTGCCAGCTCACCACTACAGGGTGGTGAGCAGTTCTTC. The entire variable domain, with the rest obtained from reference TRBV18 and TRBJ2-1, is as follows: NAGVMQNPRHLVRRRGQEARLRCSPMKGHSHVYWYRQLPEEGLKFMVYLQKENIIDESGMPKERFSAEFPKEGPSILRIQQVVRGDSAAYFCASSPLQGGEQFFGPGTRLTVL.

The chain employs TRBV6-5 and TRBJ1-2; unclear D gene. Deletions cut 2 bases from V and 4 bases from J, with 11 bases between. Germline loops: CDR1 MNHEY, CDR2 SVGAGI. The CDR3 has 14 amino acids. The CDR3 DNA reads TGTGCCAGCAGTTACATCGACGGATCCTATGGCTACACCTTC. Protein sequence: CASSYIDGSYGYTF.

V gene TRBV6-6 combines with J gene TRBJ1-5; D not certain. V lost 5 bases, J lost 9 bases, and 11 bases lay in between. Germline V CDR1 and CDR2: MNHNY, SVGAGI (reference sequence). This CDR3 region has 12 residues. CDR3 region: CASSGGFGPQHF. As DNA, the CDR3 is TGTGCCAGCAGTGGTGGTTTCGGGCCCCAGCATTTT.